This T cell receptor beta chain emerged from a study of blood T cell repertoires in COVID-19. As for the study in general: The study drew acute and convalescent COVID-19 samples from the United States, Italy and Spain. Nucleic acid was either cDNA or gDNA, and it came from T cells, B-cell-depleted T cells, or PBMCs.

Original methodology: Amplification from reference gene primers served as the basis for estimated nucleated cell counts. Produced via immunoSEQ multiplex PCR; TCRdb's table is partial and in-frame only. V and J calls and clone size are copied from that table; D and trimming were computed from the DNA. The table lists around 150,000 clones, about 87% of them singletons. This clone was counted once. The length of the CDR3 is 16 residues. V lost 3 bases, J lost 0 bases, and 12 bases lay in between. The V gene's germline CDR1 is LNHDA and CDR2 SQIVND (reference sequence). Sequencing was performed on peripheral blood. The source of this sequence is a man aged 50 or older with active COVID-19. The V call is TRBV19, the J call TRBJ1-3, with a tentative D call TRBD1 (5 bases). The CDR3 bases are TGTGCCAGTAGTATTCAGGGCCTGAGCTCTGGAAACACCATATATTTT. Translating it yields CASSIQGLSSGNTIYF.